This T cell receptor (beta chain) was recovered during a study of CD8 T cells in ankylosing spondylitis. Findings and caveats of the study: There was a TCR beta motif, made of 7 to 9 highly homologous variants, that appeared characteristic of ankylosing spondylitis blood. Earlier reports found some motif variants in synovial fluid and blood in reactive arthritis. Reportedly, matched ankylosing spondylitis synovial fluid was significantly enriched for disease-linked clones.

For TCR beta, libraries came from quantitative 5'-RACE with molecular barcodes. TCRdb reprocessed the 5' RACE reads via MiXCR and lists one record per CDR3 protein. The data hold roughly 30,000 distinct CDR3 sequences, with about 30% observed a single time. A word on this clonotype: The antigen is undetermined.

Germline V gene data show CDR1 as KGHDR and CDR2 as SFDVKD. J gave up 9 bases and V 9 bases, and 16 bases lay outside the gene matches. The CDR3 sequence is 15 residues long. Sequencing was carried out using synovial fluid, either unsorted or a sorted T cell fraction (not recorded which). This clonotype was obtained from a male donor with ankylosing spondylitis. The V and J genes are TRBV24-1 and TRBJ2-1; TRBD1 matches 7 bases. The CDR3 DNA follows: TGTGCCACCGGAGGAGACAGGGACCCTTTCGGTGAGCAGTTCTTC. It yields the protein CATGGDRDPFGEQFF.